Shown below are 27 T cell receptor beta chains from a single sample sequenced in a study of CD8 T cells in ankylosing spondylitis. TCRdb reanalysed the 5' RACE reads using MiXCR and keeps one entry per CDR3 protein. Of 350,000 or so distinct CDR3 sequences in the sample, over 12% are singletons; the top ten hold 0.85% to 1.4%. Material for sequencing was blood, either unsorted or a sorted T cell fraction (not recorded which). These receptors were collected from a male donor with ankylosing spondylitis or in good health (not recorded which).

This clonotype was picked up a small number of times. The rearrangement joins TRBV9 to TRBJ2-2, with D possibly matching TRBD2 (6 bases). The V and J ends lost 0 bases and 6 bases respectively, with 12 bases between them. Germline CDR1 SGDLS, CDR2 YYNGEE. The CDR3 spans 15 residues. The DNA for the CDR3 is TGTGCCAGCAGCGTAGTAGGGACTCCTTCCGGGGAGCTGTTTTTT. Protein: CASSVVGTPSGELFF.

This clonotype has just a few counts. This chain connects TRBV6-1 to TRBJ2-1; weak D call: TRBD1 (6 bases). V was trimmed by 6 bases and J by 3 bases, leaving 15 bases between them. Germline V CDR1 and CDR2: MNHNS, SASEGT. The CDR3 runs 15 residues. The CDR3 loop reads CASSLGGAYYNEQFF. CDR3 coding DNA: TGTGCCAGCAGCCTTGGGGGCGCATACTACAATGAGCAGTTCTTC.

This clonotype was found many times. The chain joins TRBV5-1 to TRBJ2-1, with 12 bases fitting TRBD2. Per the germline V gene, CDR1 is SGHRS and CDR2 is YFSETQ. Trimming at V came to 1 base and at J to 6 bases, leaving 2 bases not matched to a gene. The CDR3 runs 15 residues. CDR3 loop: CASSLLTSGGNEQFF. In DNA form, the CDR3 reads TGCGCCAGCAGCTTGCTGACTAGCGGGGGCAATGAGCAGTTCTTC. The full variable domain, rest sourced from reference TRBV5-1 and TRBJ2-1, is KAGVTQTPRYLIKTRGQQVTLSCSPISGHRSVSWYQQTPGQGLQFLFEYFSETQRNKGNFPGRFSGRQFSNSRSEMNVSTLELGDSALYLCASSLLTSGGNEQFFGPGTRLTVL.

The rearrangement uses TRBV12-3 or TRBV12-4 and TRBJ2-2, with 10 bases lining up with TRBD2. V lost 2 bases to trimming and J lost 13 bases; unmatched junction nucleotides: 7. CDR3 length: 14 amino acids. CDR3 in DNA: TGTGCCAGCAGTTTATCACTAGCGGGGAGAACGCTGTTTTTT. Residues: CASSLSLAGRTLFF.

This clonotype was counted many times. This rearrangement joins TRBV7-9 to TRBJ2-2, with 10 bases matching TRBD2. The CDR3 runs to 15 residues. Germline CDR1 SEHNR, CDR2 FQNEAQ (reference sequence). With V trimmed by 10 bases and J by 2 bases, 7 bases remained unmatched. For the CDR3, the DNA is TGTGCCACCACTAGCGGGGCCGCAAACACCGGGGAGCTGTTTTTT. Translation: CATTSGAANTGELFF.

This clonotype came up a few times. The chain employs TRBV12-3 or TRBV12-4 and TRBJ1-4; D is possibly TRBD1 (6 bases). With 1 base removed from V and 7 bases from J, the gap between germline ends came to 19 bases. This CDR3 comprises 17 residues. The CDR3 DNA reads TGTGCCAGCAGTTTAGGTCTCCGACAGGTGACCGGTGAAAAACTGTTTTTT. The encoded protein is CASSLGLRQVTGEKLFF.

The gene calls are TRBV30 and TRBJ2-5; D not certain. Germline loops: CDR1 GTSNPN, CDR2 SVGIG (reference sequence). The CDR3 length is 12 residues. The V end lost 2 bases, the J end lost 7 bases, and 11 bases lay between the germline ends. In DNA, the CDR3 is TGTGCCTGGAGTCCCTCCGGTGGGACCCAGTACTTC. It yields the protein CAWSPSGGTQYF.

V and J are TRBV6-1 and TRBJ2-7, with 9 bases lining up with TRBD2. This CDR3 has 17 residues. V trimming: 1 base; J trimming: 0 bases; junction bases outside the gene matches: 7. Germline V gene sequence: CDR1 MNHNS, CDR2 SASEGT. The chain's CDR3 is CASSEVGLAGYSYEQYF. CDR3 coding DNA: TGTGCCAGCAGTGAAGTTGGGCTAGCGGGATACTCCTACGAGCAGTACTTC.

This clonotype was seen a few times. The chain joins TRBV5-1 to TRBJ2-2; 8 positions agree with TRBD1. The germline gives CDR1 SGHRS, CDR2 YFSETQ. The CDR3 is made up of 16 amino acids. The junction had 10 bases not matched to a gene; V was cut back by 2 bases and J by 7 bases. CDR3 sequence reads: CASSLDRGPYDGELFF. In nucleotides, the CDR3 is TGCGCCAGCAGCTTAGACAGGGGACCATATGACGGGGAGCTGTTTTTT.

This clonotype occurred a few times. The CDR3 DNA reads as TGTGCCAGCAGTCTGGGACAGGGGGCGGAAGGGGCCAACGTCCTGACTTTC. Amino acids: CASSLGQGAEGANVLTF. This sequence joins TRBV6-1 and TRBJ2-6, with TRBD1 identical over 12 bases. This CDR3 contains 17 residues. CDR1 MNHNS and CDR2 SASEGT come from the germline V gene. V shed 5 bases and J 4 bases; nucleotides not matched to a gene: 6.

This clonotype was found a few times. The chain links TRBV5-4 to TRBJ2-3; 12 bases match TRBD2. The germline gives CDR1 SGHNT, CDR2 YYREEE (reference sequence). The CDR3 spans 20 residues. Unmatched junction bases numbered 13, after V lost 2 bases and J lost 0 bases. CDR3 region: CASSFGGLAGGPGSTDTQYF. The CDR3 DNA follows: TGTGCCAGCAGCTTCGGGGGCCTAGCGGGGGGGCCTGGGAGCACAGATACGCAGTATTTT.

This clonotype was seen only a few times. This chain links TRBV6-1 with TRBJ1-4; D is unresolved. CDR1 and CDR2 from the germline V gene are MNHNS and SASEGT. Trimming cost V 6 bases and J 5 bases, with 13 bases left between them. The CDR3 totals 14 residues. DNA of the CDR3: TGTGCCAGCAGCGAGACCCGGAGAAATGAAAAACTGTTTTTT. Protein: CASSETRRNEKLFF.

This clonotype was seen more than once but under ten times. The chain uses TRBV25-1 and TRBJ1-4; D is undetermined. This CDR3 has 11 residues. V lost 6 bases, J lost 14 bases, and 13 bases lay in between. CDR1 and CDR2 (germline): MGHDK, SYGVNS. The CDR3 nucleotides read TGTGCCAGCAGAAGACCCCGGCGGCTGTTTTTT. Amino acid sequence: CASRRPRRLFF.

In its sample, this clonotype was seen a few times. This chain uses TRBV6-1 with TRBJ1-2; D remains unclear. Per germline, CDR1 MNHNS and CDR2 SASEGT. The CDR3 has 12 residues. Trimming shortened V by 6 bases and J by 8 bases, and 13 bases separated the two germline ends. This CDR3 reads CASSEAPRGYTF. The CDR3 nucleotides are TGTGCCAGCAGCGAGGCGCCAAGGGGCTACACCTTC.

This clonotype was counted between two and nine times. This chain connects TRBV7-9 to TRBJ1-2, with no clear D. The V end lost 1 base, the J end lost 8 bases, and 11 bases lay between the germline ends. Germline V gene lookup returns CDR1 SEHNR and CDR2 FQNEAQ (reference sequence). The CDR3 extends over 13 amino acids. CDR3 amino acids: CASSLDLSWGYTF. The DNA for the CDR3 is TGTGCCAGCAGCTTAGACCTGTCTTGGGGCTACACCTTC.

This chain connects TRBV4-1 to TRBJ2-1, with 7 bases that match TRBD2. The germline V gene has CDR1 MGHRA and CDR2 YSYEKL. The CDR3 runs to 15 residues. V lost 1 base to trimming and J lost 14 bases; unmatched junction nucleotides: 14. CDR3 sequence reads: CASSQVPSGARREFF. The CDR3 coding sequence is TGCGCCAGCAGCCAAGTGCCGAGCGGGGCCCGACGAGAGTTCTTC.

This clonotype has ten or more counts. This rearrangement joins TRBV10-3 to TRBJ1-1; no definite D call. Between the trimmed V and J ends, which lost 8 bases and 2 bases, there was a span of 12 bases. This CDR3 has 13 residues. Germline CDR1 is ENHRY and CDR2 is SYGVKD. The CDR3 here is CAIASRGNTEAFF. The CDR3 DNA reads as TGTGCCATCGCTTCGCGGGGAAACACTGAAGCTTTCTTT.

This clonotype has just a few counts. The chain carries TRBV6-5 and TRBJ2-1; possibly TRBD1 for D (5 bases). The CDR3 has 15 amino acids. Germline values: CDR1 MNHEY, CDR2 SVGAGI. V lost 3 bases, J lost 4 bases, and 13 bases lay in between. The CDR3 spells CASSYVKGSYNEQFF. The CDR3 DNA sequence: TGTGCCAGCAGTTATGTGAAGGGGTCTTACAATGAGCAGTTCTTC.

The count of this clonotype is one. The chain joins TRBV12-3 or TRBV12-4 to TRBJ2-3; TRBD1 aligns across 11 bases. The length of the CDR3 is 15 residues. The V segment lost 7 bases and the J segment 3 bases; nucleotides outside the gene matches: 6. The CDR3 loop reads CASIRGTGGTDTQYF. The CDR3 DNA sequence: TGTGCCAGCATCAGGGGGACAGGGGGGACAGATACGCAGTATTTT.

This clonotype showed up just once. The chain links TRBV12-3 or TRBV12-4 to TRBJ2-7; a possible D gene is TRBD2 (5 bases). Trimming left V 7 bases short and J 4 bases short, with 11 bases between. The CDR3 consists of 12 residues. The CDR3 sequence is CASKATTYEQYF. Here the CDR3 DNA reads TGTGCCAGCAAAGCGACTACTTACGAGCAGTACTTC.

There are many counts of this clonotype. The chain links TRBV12-3 or TRBV12-4 to TRBJ2-1; TRBD2 aligns across 8 bases. V dropped 2 bases and J dropped 4; count of bases not matched to a gene: 4. The CDR3 extends over 15 amino acids. The CDR3 loop reads CASSLLAGTYNEQFF. DNA of the CDR3: TGTGCCAGCAGTTTATTAGCGGGGACGTACAATGAGCAGTTCTTC.

A word on this clonotype: One end of the junction is discordant with germline, which a read error may explain. The rearrangement uses TRBV6-1 and TRBJ1-2; 10 bases line up with TRBD1. The CDR3 has 13 residues. The V gene's germline CDR1 is MNHNS and CDR2 SASEGT. The CDR3 protein is CASSPTGGYGYSF. CDR3 sequence (DNA): TGTGCCAGCAGTCCGACAGGGGGCTATGGCTACTCCTTC.

In its sample, this clonotype was seen a few times. The chain carries TRBV5-1 and TRBJ2-3, with TRBD2 identical over 7 bases. Germline trimming cut 2 bases from V and 11 bases from J; bases unmatched to any gene: 17. CDR1 is SGHRS and CDR2 is YFSETQ in the germline V gene. CDR3 size: 16 residues. The CDR3 region is CASSLGPAGPTGGQYF. The CDR3 region has the DNA TGCGCCAGCAGCTTAGGTCCAGCGGGGCCCACAGGAGGGCAGTATTTT. The whole variable domain, filled in from reference TRBV5-1 and TRBJ2-3, reads KAGVTQTPRYLIKTRGQQVTLSCSPISGHRSVSWYQQTPGQGLQFLFEYFSETQRNKGNFPGRFSGRQFSNSRSEMNVSTLELGDSALYLCASSLGPAGPTGGQYFGPGTRLTVL.

The chain combines TRBV29-1 with TRBJ2-1, with TRBD1 matching over 9 bases. This CDR3 region has 14 residues. V lost 7 bases to trimming and J lost 4 bases; unmatched junction nucleotides: 8. Germline V gene lookup returns CDR1 SQVTM and CDR2 ANQGSEA. In DNA, the CDR3 is TGCAGCGGTTCCGGGACAGGGATTTACAATGAGCAGTTCTTC. Translating it yields CSGSGTGIYNEQFF.

The chain combines TRBV5-1 with TRBJ2-3, with D unclear. Germline V gene data show CDR1 as SGHRS and CDR2 as YFSETQ. Between the trimmed V and J ends, which lost 3 bases and 0 bases, there was a span of 14 bases. The CDR3 spans 16 residues. CDR3 loop: CASSSGRTSSTDTQYF. CDR3 DNA sequence: TGCGCCAGCAGCTCCGGACGTACGTCTAGCACAGATACGCAGTATTTT.

This clonotype has just a few counts. The rearrangement uses TRBV5-4 and TRBJ2-2; 7 bases align to TRBD2. This CDR3 region has 15 residues. In germline, CDR1 is SGHNT, CDR2 YYREEE (reference sequence). J lost 4 bases, V lost 2 bases, and 5 bases had no gene match. The CDR3 protein is CASSFPGGGTGELFF. CDR3 nucleotides: TGTGCCAGCAGCTTTCCGGGGGGAGGCACCGGGGAGCTGTTTTTT. Complete variable domain (other parts from reference TRBV5-4 and TRBJ2-2): ETGVTQSPTHLIKTRGQQVTLRCSSQSGHNTVSWYQQALGQGPQFIFQYYREEENGRGNFPPRFSGLQFPNYSSELNVNALELDDSALYLCASSFPGGGTGELFFGEGSRLTVL.

This clonotype was found many times. The chain couples TRBV7-2 to TRBJ2-7, with D maybe TRBD2 (5 bases). Germline V lookup: CDR1 SGHTA, CDR2 FQGNSA. This CDR3 is built from 13 residues. V was clipped by 2 bases and J by 5 bases, with 10 bases between them. Written as DNA, the CDR3 is TGTGCCAGCAGCTTACGAGCGGAGAACGAGCAGTACTTC. Its protein is CASSLRAENEQYF.